This record looks at one T cell receptor beta chain sequence and its context. This clonotype was detected a few times. Its antigen is unknown. Base qualities are not at hand, and no much larger clone is one base apart. This sample was taken from a study of blood T cells in healthy people across ages (dated by TCRdb to 2013 to 2016). For the wider study: In model experiments, roughly one uniquely barcoded TCR beta cDNA molecule per two T cells was captured by template switching. To track age-related changes in TCR beta repertoire diversity, the study relied on deep sequencing normalized with unique cDNA molecular identifiers. Two additional independent replicas of 1 million unique cDNA reads from the same blood draw were analyzed for two donors (one aged 18 to 30 and one aged 80 or older). To avoid experimental bias, donors of different ages were distributed randomly across sequencing lanes. Donors were grouped into four age groups: young (average roughly 15 years), middle-aged (about 40), aged (over 55) and long-lived (just over 80). Overall results and qualifications from the work: As age increased, observed TCR beta diversity per million T cells dropped in a roughly linear way, and a significant reduction was already evident by age 40. The CMV infection status of donors was not known, potentially confounding age-related changes in expanded clonotypes. Compared with the aged group, the long-lived group had more naive CD4+ T cells, fewer expanded clones and increased TCR diversity, a pattern suggesting age selection. Since profiling was done on bulk unsorted PBMCs, naive and antigen-experienced compartments could not be conclusively compared. The percentage of naive T cells measured by flow cytometry correlated strongly with observed TCR beta diversity. Estimates of total diversity based on one million sequenced T cells were regarded as lower bounds and as underestimates.

The library came from 5' RACE. Sequencing was performed on an Illumina HiSeq 2500. A second PCR of roughly 6 to 11 cycles was run with a J-beta primer mix and a sample-barcoded 5' primer. Each TCR beta cDNA molecule received a unique molecular identifier from a template-switch 5' adaptor carrying 12 random nucleotides. Each sample yielded at least 2.5 million CDR3-containing paired-end reads. The Mint cDNA synthesis kit, primed by a TRBC-specific oligonucleotide, was used to synthesize first-strand cDNA from all RNA. After uracil-DNA glycosylase treatment, a first 18-cycle PCR used universal primers M1SS and BC2_uni_R on all cDNA. Per the source publication's procedure: For normalization, 1 million high-quality reads were randomly selected from each sample, with every read carrying a distinct molecular identifier. Instead of being binned into consensus sequences, reads with shared molecular identifiers were discarded. MiTCR, run with a Q25 quality threshold and the strictest error-elimination algorithm, handled CDR3 identification, clonotype clustering and error correction. A nonparametric unseen species model using Euler transformation provided a lower-bound estimate of total TCR beta diversity. TCRdb redid the processing of the public reads, applying fastp at Q25 and MiXCR, and retained in-frame beta chains. Every distinct CDR3 protein forms one entry, paired with its most common genes and DNA. Here the V and J calls rest on TCRdb's processing, not on the authors' analysis. This sample is represented by 500,000 to 700,000 distinct CDR3 sequences; about 30% of them were singletons. The top ten constitute 15% to 19% of the sample.

Systemically healthy Caucasian individuals from Russia, 39 in total and aged roughly 6 to 100 years, were included as donors. Each donor gave 8 to 10 milliliters of peripheral blood, drawn into EDTA-treated Vacutainer tubes. Ficoll-Paque density-gradient centrifugation was used to isolate PBMCs, with at least 6 million per sample. Trizol reagent was used to extract total RNA from PBMCs, with at least 5 micrograms per sample. For every donor, an aliquot of PBMCs went through flow cytometry to measure the percentages of naive CD45RAhigh/CD27high T cells. The germline V gene (reference sequence) sets CDR1 to LNHDA and CDR2 to SQIVND. Inclusive of the bounding cysteine and phenylalanine, the CDR3 is 15 residues long. Kept here is only the CDR3 DNA, which spans 45 bases and is read in frame from base 1. Germline trimming: 4 bases from V, 1 base from J; junction bases outside gene matches: 5.

The rearranged segments are TRBV19 and TRBJ2-5; 8 middle bases align to TRBD1. Sequenced: blood. This TCR derives from a woman aged 80 or over in good health. The CDR3 region has the sequence CASSRTGPPQETQYF. The DNA sequence is given as TGTGCCAGTAGTAGGACAGGGCCACCCCAAGAGACCCAGTACTTC.